This T cell receptor beta chain was captured in a study of cytomegalovirus exposure and HLA in healthy donors. Amplification used 60 Vbeta primers and 13 Jbeta primers. Profiling relied on immunoSEQ multiplex PCR, and the TCRdb table lists in-frame clones only, not all of them. The sample lists some 120,000 clones; around 75% were seen once. Comments on this clone: Its antigen is not identified.

CDR3 length: 17 amino acids. J was trimmed by 2 bases and V by 3 bases; bases with no gene match: 5. In germline, CDR1 is PRHDT, CDR2 FYEKMQ (reference sequence). Findings of the study overall: Fewer N-insertions than the roughly 600-donor mean were reportedly shown by an Asian-associated ancestry cluster in a later analysis. Excluded were some V segments that proved indistinguishable, including TRBV6-2 and TRBV6-3.

The donors comprised healthy bone marrow donors. Donors counted as nominally healthy when sampled, yet unrecorded immune exposures were likely. This TCR came from a man aged 25 to 40 in good health and CMV-seronegative. The chain couples TRBV13 to TRBJ2-2; 11 positions agree with TRBD2. Sequenced sample: PBMCs. The CDR3 protein is CASSFNLAGGNTGELFF. As DNA, the CDR3 is TGTGCCAGCAGCTTCAACCTAGCGGGAGGAAACACCGGGGAGCTGTTTTTT.